This is a list of T cell receptor beta chains from one sample in a study of Graves' ophthalmopathy and Graves' hyperthyroidism. TCRdb reanalysed the multiplex PCR reads using MiXCR and keeps one entry per CDR3 protein. There are about 390,000 distinct CDR3 sequences in the sample; 17% occur only once, and 2% to 3% lies in the top ten. Sequencing input: peripheral blood. The origin of the receptors is an adult woman with stable Graves' hyperthyroidism. Both conserved end residues are part of each CDR3. A D gene is named only where the DNA matches it firmly. Some rows mark clone size as missing; the rest say once, few, many or name a class of expanded clone.

v_gene	abundance	j_gene	d_gene	CDR3nt	CDR3aa
TRBV20-1	few	TRBJ2-7	.	TGCAGTGCCCGAAACCCTAGCGACTTTTGGGGGGAGCAGTACTTC	CSARNPSDFWGEQYF
TRBV29-1	many	TRBJ2-5	.	TGCAGCGCGACCCCGGGACTGACACAAGAGACCCAGTACTTC	CSATPGLTQETQYF
TRBV19	many	TRBJ2-2	.	TGTGCCAGTAGTATAGGTGGGACTTGGAACACCGGGGAGCTGTTTTTT	CASSIGGTWNTGELFF
TRBV12-3/TRBV12-4	.	TRBJ1-2	.	TGTGCCAGCAGTTTAGCTGGAGATGGCTACACCTTC	CASSLAGDGYTF
TRBV4-2	few	TRBJ2-7	TRBD2	TGTGCCAGCAGCCAAGAGTATATGGCTAGCGGGAGGTTCTACGAGCAGTACTTC	CASSQEYMASGRFYEQYF
TRBV5-1	many	TRBJ2-5	TRBD1	TGCGCCAGCAGCCCCAGGACAGGGGAAGACCAAGAGACCCAGTACTTC	CASSPRTGEDQETQYF
TRBV20-1	.	TRBJ2-5	.	TGCAGTGCTAGAGATCGGAGGGATCCGGCAGAGACCCAGTACTTC	CSARDRRDPAETQYF
TRBV7-2	many	TRBJ1-5	.	TGTGCCAGCAGCTTAGGTGCTGGGAGGGGTCAGCCCCAGCATTTT	CASSLGAGRGQPQHF
TRBV4-1	.	TRBJ1-5	.	TGCGCCAGCAGCCAAGAAGGGGTGGGCCGTCAGCCCCAGCATTTT	CASSQEGVGRQPQHF
TRBV7-3	many	TRBJ2-7	TRBD1	TGTGCCAGCAGCTTAACGGGGACAGGGGACAACGAGCAGTACTTC	CASSLTGTGDNEQYF
TRBV10-1	many	TRBJ2-5	.	TGCGCCAGCAGTGATGGTCGAAAGACCCAGTACTTC	CASSDGRKTQYF
TRBV27	.	TRBJ2-7	.	TGTGCCAGTCGGGACATATTTTCCTACGAGCAGTACTTC	CASRDIFSYEQYF
TRBV27	.	TRBJ2-7	TRBD1	TGTGCCAGCAGTTTAACAGGGGGCGGATTAGGGGAGCAGTACTTC	CASSLTGGGLGEQYF
TRBV6-1	once	TRBJ2-7	TRBD2	TGTGCCAGCAGCCCAGAGCGGGGGGGGCAGTACTTC	CASSPERGGQYF
TRBV28	.	TRBJ1-5	.	TGTGCCAGCAGTTTATATGCAAATCAGCCCCAGCATTTT	CASSLYANQPQHF
TRBV6-1	many	TRBJ1-1	TRBD1	TGTGCCAGCAGTGCAGGGGGCCGGACTGAAGCTTTCTTT	CASSAGGRTEAFF
TRBV4-1	.	TRBJ1-6	.	TGCGCCAGCAGCCAAGATAGACAGCCGTTCGATTCACCCCTCCACTTT	CASSQDRQPFDSPLHF
TRBV12-3/TRBV12-4	few	TRBJ1-6	.	TGTGCCAGCAGCCCGGGGGGGGCCGCCTATAATTCACCCCTCCACTTT	CASSPGGAAYNSPLHF
TRBV14	few	TRBJ2-7	.	TGTGCCAGCAGCCAAGATTATCGGGGTTTACAGTACTTC	CASSQDYRGLQYF
TRBV7-3	many	TRBJ2-7	.	TGTGCCAGCAGCCAAGGGACATTGGAAGAGCAGTACTTC	CASSQGTLEEQYF
TRBV2	.	TRBJ1-5	TRBD1	TGTGCCAGCACTCGGACAGGGGTGAATCAGCCCCAGCATTTT	CASTRTGVNQPQHF
TRBV12-3/TRBV12-4	many	TRBJ2-7	TRBD1	TGTGCCAGCCGAACGCCCCCTCGGGACAGGCGATACGAGCAGTACTTC	CASRTPPRDRRYEQYF
TRBV11-2	.	TRBJ2-7	TRBD2	TGTGCCAGCAGCTTAGTAGCGGGAGGGATGTCCTACGAGCAGTACTTC	CASSLVAGGMSYEQYF
TRBV6-2/TRBV6-3	.	TRBJ1-3	TRBD1	TGTGCCAGCAGTTACTCCTTTTTCCAGGGGGCACCGGGAGGAAACACCATATATTTT	CASSYSFFQGAPGGNTIYF
TRBV18	many	TRBJ1-1	.	TGTGCCAGCTCACACCTGGACCTAGAAGCTTTCTTT	CASSHLDLEAFF
TRBV7-6	few	TRBJ2-7	TRBD1	TGTGCCAGCAGCTCGCCGGGACAGGGGCAGGTCGGGCAGTACTTC	CASSSPGQGQVGQYF
TRBV24-1	many	TRBJ2-5	.	TGTGCCACCAGTGATTTCGCCACACACCAAGAGACCCAGTACTTC	CATSDFATHQETQYF
TRBV7-2	many	TRBJ2-7	TRBD1	TGTGCCAGCAGCTCGGGACAGGGCCACGAGCAGTACTTC	CASSSGQGHEQYF
TRBV24-1	many	TRBJ2-1	TRBD1	TGTGCCACCAGTGATTCTAAACAGGGGTACTCCTACAATGAGCAGTTCTTC	CATSDSKQGYSYNEQFF
TRBV28	many	TRBJ2-7	.	TGTGCCAGCAGTTTCAGGGTCCAGGGCTACGAGCAGTACTTC	CASSFRVQGYEQYF
TRBV28	many	TRBJ2-7	TRBD2	TGTGCCAACTCGACTAGCGGGAGCTACGAGCAGTACTTC	CANSTSGSYEQYF